The rows below give T cell receptor beta chains drawn from one sample of a study of blood T cell repertoires in COVID-19. Sequencing used immunoSEQ multiplex PCR; TCRdb keeps in-frame clones, though not all of them. The profile shows hundreds of thousands of clones, 80% to 85% of them singletons. The material sequenced was PBMCs or T cells enriched from blood (not recorded which). These receptors all come from a man aged 40-49 years who had been exposed to COVID-19. Both conserved end residues are part of each CDR3. Each record gives: clone size, V gene, J gene, D gene, CDR3 DNA, CDR3 protein. A D gene is named only where the DNA matches it firmly. Not every row has a clone size; where given, it reads once, few, many or a size class.

>NA|TRBV6-5|TRBJ2-7|TRBD2
TGTGCCAGCGGGAGGGAGTTTGGCTACGAGCAGTACTTC
CASGREFGYEQYF
>NA|TRBV4-1|TRBJ2-2|TRBD1
TGCGCCAGCAGCCTCCGGGACAGCTACACCGGGGAGCTGTTTTTT
CASSLRDSYTGELFF
>once|TRBV5-1|TRBJ2-7|NA
TGCGCCAGCAGCTTGGATTACTACGAGCAGTACTTC
CASSLDYYEQYF
>NA|TRBV7-3|TRBJ2-1|NA
TGTGCCAGCAGCTTAGTGGGAGGTGCAACTTACGGTGAGCAGTTCTTC
CASSLVGGATYGEQFF
>NA|TRBV25-1|TRBJ2-7|NA
TGTGCCAGCAGTGACCGTTACATCTACGAGCAGTACTTC
CASSDRYIYEQYF
>NA|TRBV11-2|TRBJ2-1|TRBD1
TGTGCCAGCAGCTTTACAGGGGTGCTGAATGAGCAGTTCTTC
CASSFTGVLNEQFF
>NA|TRBV7-8|TRBJ1-1|TRBD1
TGTGCCAGCAGCATCGAACGGGACAGTCGGTCTGCTTTCTTT
CASSIERDSRSAFF
>few|TRBV5-1|TRBJ1-6|NA
TGCGCCAGCAGCCCACGGACACAACTTAGGGGGGGTTCACCCCTCCACTTT
CASSPRTQLRGGSPLHF
>once|TRBV25-1|TRBJ2-1|TRBD2
TGTGCCAGCCATCCTAGCGGGAGAGTGTTCAATGAGCAGTTCTTC
CASHPSGRVFNEQFF
>NA|TRBV9|TRBJ2-3|NA
TGTGCCAGCAGCCTGGAACAGGCCACAGATACGCAGTATTTT
CASSLEQATDTQYF
>NA|TRBV20-1|TRBJ1-5|TRBD1
TGCAGTGCTAGTGGCAGGGGGCTAGGGCAGCCCCAGCATTTT
CSASGRGLGQPQHF
>few|TRBV7-8|TRBJ1-1|NA
TGTGCCAGCAGTTACACCGTCGTGAACACTGAAGCTTTCTTT
CASSYTVVNTEAFF
>NA|TRBV4-2|TRBJ2-3|TRBD2
TGTGCCAGCAGCCAAGGGGAGGGAGGACACACAGATACGCAGTATTTT
CASSQGEGGHTDTQYF
>NA|TRBV11-3|TRBJ2-1|NA
TGTGCCAGCAGCGGCGGATCCTACAATGAGCAGTTCTTC
CASSGGSYNEQFF
>NA|TRBV9|TRBJ1-1|NA
TGTGCCAGCAGCGTTGGGCCTGAAGTGAACACTGAAGCTTTCTTT
CASSVGPEVNTEAFF
>NA|TRBV9|TRBJ2-1|TRBD2
TGTGCCAGCAGCGTAGAGGCGAGACTAGCGAATGAGCAGTTCTTC
CASSVEARLANEQFF
>NA|TRBV18|TRBJ2-3|NA
TGTGCCAGCTCACCGGGACTTAACACAGATACGCAGTATTTT
CASSPGLNTDTQYF
>NA|TRBV7-3|TRBJ2-3|NA
TGTGCCAGCAGCTCATCCCGGAGAAGAACAGATACGCAGTATTTT
CASSSSRRRTDTQYF
>NA|TRBV11-2|TRBJ2-1|TRBD1
TGTGCCAGCAGCGATCCGGACAGGAGAGCTTACAATGAGCAGTTCTTC
CASSDPDRRAYNEQFF
>NA|TRBV3-1/TRBV3-2|TRBJ2-3|NA
TGTGCCAGCAGCCCGCCAATCCAGGTGGATACGCAGTATTTT
CASSPPIQVDTQYF
>NA|TRBV29-1|TRBJ2-1|NA
TGCAGCGCGGAGTGGGTGGGGCTTCATACTGAGCAGTTCTTC
CSAEWVGLHTEQFF
>once|TRBV2|TRBJ2-1|NA
TGTGCCAGCAGTTCGCCTCGGTCCTACAATGAGCAGTTCTTC
CASSSPRSYNEQFF
>NA|TRBV5-1|TRBJ2-3|TRBD2
TGCGCCAGCAGCTTACTAGCGGGAGGGAAAAAGAGCACAGATACGCAGTATTTT
CASSLLAGGKKSTDTQYF
>NA|TRBV9|TRBJ2-7|NA
TGTGCCAGCAGCGTAGACGAGCGGTTGAGCTCCTACGAGCAGTACTTC
CASSVDERLSSYEQYF
>NA|TRBV3-1/TRBV3-2|TRBJ2-7|TRBD2
TGTGCCAGCAGCCGTGGCGGCCGGGGGGACGAGCAGTACTTC
CASSRGGRGDEQYF
>NA|TRBV11-2|TRBJ1-5|TRBD1
TGTGCCAGCAGCTCGTCTGGGCAGGGGGTAAGGGAGCCCCAGCATTTT
CASSSSGQGVREPQHF
>NA|TRBV10-3|TRBJ1-2|NA
TGTGCCATCCAGGCAGACTATGGCTACACCTTC
CAIQADYGYTF